Below, 19 T cell receptor beta chains from the same sample are listed, as sequenced in a study of CXCR3-negative and CXCR3-positive naive CD8 T cells. General study results and limits: CXCR3-positive naive cells carried more hydrophobic TRB CDR3s than CXCR3-negative ones.

These TCRs' antigens remain unknown. Libraries of TRB cDNA were made by 5' RACE and carried UMIs. From the 5' RACE reads, TCRdb lists one entry per CDR3 protein and no DNA. This sample lists 55,000 to 65,000 distinct CDR3 sequences; its ten largest clones have about 0.57%. The specimen sequenced was naive CXCR3+ CD8+ T cells from blood. As to subset: CD45RO-CCR7+CD27+CD95- naive CD8+ T cells expressing CXCR3 (TNR3+). The source of these receptors is a human donor in good health. Some clones in this sample may be carry-over from other donors' samples.

The chain joins TRBV15 to TRBJ2-7; the TCRdb D gene call, TRBD1, has no DNA to confirm it. Germline V lookup: CDR1 LNHNV, CDR2 YYDKDF (reference sequence). CDR3 length: 15 amino acids. The CDR3 reads CATSRERTATYEQYF.

The chain couples TRBV10-3 to TRBJ2-3; the D call from TCRdb, TRBD1, cannot be confirmed without DNA. From germline, CDR1 is ENHRY and CDR2 SYGVKD. This CDR3 contains 15 residues. The CDR3 here is CAISGGGDNTDTQYF.

This sequence joins TRBV29-1 and TRBJ2-7; TCRdb selects TRBD2, and the lack of DNA leaves this call unchecked. The CDR3 extends over 13 amino acids. In germline, CDR1 is SQVTM, CDR2 ANQGSEA. CDR3: CSVEDGGSYEQYF.

The V and J genes are TRBV28 and TRBJ2-1; without DNA, the TCRdb call of TRBD1 cannot be checked. CDR1 is MDHEN and CDR2 is SYDVKM in the germline V gene. This CDR3 contains 16 residues. CDR3 in amino acids: CASSLAGTGRDNEQFF.

The chain links TRBV28 to TRBJ1-1. Germline loops: CDR1 MDHEN, CDR2 SYDVKM. This CDR3 spans 14 amino acids. This CDR3 is CASEGGNQNTEAFF. The complete variable domain, with remaining parts taken from reference TRBV28 and TRBJ1-1, reads DVKVTQSSRYLVKRTGEKVFLECVQDMDHENMFWYRQDPGLGLRLIYFSYDVKMKEKGDIPEGYSVSREKKERFSLILESASTNQTSMYLCASEGGNQNTEAFFGQGTRLTVV.

The J gene is TRBJ1-3, the V gene TRBV6-5. The CDR3 covers 13 residues. Germline-derived CDR1 and CDR2 are MNHEY and SVGAGI. Here the CDR3 reads CASKDFRTNTIYF.

V gene TRBV7-6 combines with J gene TRBJ2-7; with no DNA, the TCRdb D assignment of TRBD2 cannot be verified. Looked up from germline, CDR1 is SGHVS and CDR2 is FNYEAQ. This CDR3 spans 15 amino acids. CDR3: CASSKTSGGPYEQYF.

The chain uses TRBV3-1 and TRBJ2-1. Germline CDR1 LGHDT, CDR2 YNNKEL (reference sequence). This CDR3 comprises 14 residues. The CDR3 is CASSQGSEIGEQFF.

The V call is TRBV7-9, the J call TRBJ1-2; TCRdb designates TRBD1, a call that cannot be tested without DNA. Germline V gene lookup returns CDR1 SEHNR and CDR2 FQNEAQ (reference sequence). CDR3 length: 14 residues. The CDR3 is CASSHPGTGEGYTF.

The chain carries TRBV20-1 and TRBJ2-2. CDR1 and CDR2 from the germline V gene are DFQATT and SNEGSKA (reference sequence). The CDR3 loop spans 13 amino acids. CDR3 amino acids: CSAGLQNTGELFF.

V and J are TRBV9 and TRBJ2-2; there is no DNA to check the TCRdb D call of TRBD2. The germline gives CDR1 SGDLS, CDR2 YYNGEE. CDR3 size: 18 residues. CDR3 protein: CASSGPGLQTPSTGELFF.

The chain uses TRBV27 and TRBJ2-1. This CDR3 is 14 amino acids long. CDR1 and CDR2 from the germline V gene are MNHEY and SMNVEV (reference sequence). The CDR3 loop reads CASMIGGSYNEQFF.

V gene TRBV7-6 combines with J gene TRBJ2-7; without DNA, the TCRdb call of TRBD2 cannot be checked. Looked up from germline, CDR1 is SGHVS and CDR2 is FNYEAQ. The CDR3 contains 15 residues. The CDR3 spells CASSPSEGSSYEQYF.

The chain recombines TRBV20-1 with TRBJ2-7; the TCRdb call, TRBD2, lacks DNA for checking. This CDR3 region has 15 residues. CDR1 DFQATT and CDR2 SNEGSKA come from the germline V gene (reference sequence). CDR3 in amino acids: CSARDPAGGPYEQYF.

J is TRBJ2-5 and V is TRBV28; TCRdb proposes TRBD1, but this gene call is untestable without DNA. The germline V gene encodes CDR1 MDHEN and CDR2 SYDVKM. The CDR3 runs 15 residues. The CDR3 sequence: CASSLNPLLQETQYF.

The CDR3: CASSLQGVLNEEFF. The chain recombines TRBV19 with TRBJ2-1; TCRdb selects TRBD1, and the lack of DNA leaves this call unchecked. The CDR3 runs to 14 residues. Per the germline V gene, CDR1 is LNHDA and CDR2 is SQIVND (reference sequence).

The rearrangement links TRBV7-8 to TRBJ2-7; TCRdb picks TRBD1, but there is no DNA to check that call. Germline V gives CDR1 SGHVS, CDR2 FQNEAQ. This CDR3 is 17 amino acids long. The CDR3 protein is CASSFRTGDRGPYEQYF.

The V call is TRBV7-9, the J call TRBJ2-7. The germline gives CDR1 SEHNR, CDR2 FQNEAQ (reference sequence). This CDR3 spans 15 amino acids. The CDR3 protein is CASSFLESGSYEQYF.

The chain couples TRBV25-1 to TRBJ2-7; TCRdb lists TRBD1, though no DNA is available to test this call. Looked up from germline, CDR1 is MGHDK and CDR2 is SYGVNS. This CDR3 has 13 residues. CDR3 protein: CASSSQGNHEQYF.